Included here is one T cell receptor beta chain sequence, with context. In the original processing: Nucleated cell counts were estimated from reference gene primer amplification. Profiling relied on immunoSEQ multiplex PCR, and the TCRdb table lists in-frame clones only, not all of them. The DNA gave D and trimming, while V, J and clone size come from that table. Among about 400,000 clones listed, 85% to 90% were seen once. The study drew participants aged roughly 18 to 89 years from some 23 US areas. The sample is drawn from a study of blood T cell repertoires in COVID-19. CDR1 and CDR2 from the germline V gene are SEHNR and FQNEAQ (reference sequence). This CDR3 spans 19 amino acids. V gave up 4 bases and J gave up 0 bases; unmatched junction bases: 16.

V usage is TRBV7-9 and J usage is TRBJ2-7; TRBD2 agrees at 9 bases. The TCR sequence derives from a woman between 25 and 40 years old who had recovered from COVID-19. The specimen sequenced was PBMCs or T cells enriched from blood (not recorded which). As DNA, the CDR3 is TGTGCCAGCAGCTCCTTCCCCCGCGGGAGGGCCGAAAGCTCCTACGAGCAGTACTTC. It is translated as CASSSFPRGRAESSYEQYF.